The 11 T cell receptor beta chains below come from one sample, sequenced in a study of cytomegalovirus exposure and HLA in healthy donors. Amplification used 60 Vbeta primers and 13 Jbeta primers. Clones were read by immunoSEQ multiplex PCR, and TCRdb kept only the in-frame ones, dropping some. The sample has approximately 150,000 clones, approximately 77% seen once. Sequenced: PBMCs. These receptors were taken from a male donor in good health and CMV-seropositive.

The rearrangement links TRBV10-1 to TRBJ1-4; TRBD1 matches at 12 bases. The CDR3 extends over 15 amino acids. CDR1 is WNHNN and CDR2 is SYGVQD in the germline V gene (reference sequence). Unmatched junction bases numbered 3, after V lost 0 bases and J lost 10 bases. In DNA form, the CDR3 reads TGCGCCAGCAGTGAGTCGGGACAGGGGGCAGGAAAACTGTTTTTT. It encodes CASSESGQGAGKLFF.

The gene calls are TRBV11-2 and TRBJ1-6, with D perhaps matching TRBD1 (6 bases). Germline-derived CDR1 and CDR2 are SGHAT and FQNNGV. This CDR3 region has 15 residues. Trimming took 5 bases from V and 5 from J, leaving 13 bases between them. The CDR3 loop is CASSRSGTHNSPLHF. In DNA form, the CDR3 reads TGTGCCAGCAGCAGATCCGGGACACATAATTCACCCCTCCACTTT.

The chain carries TRBV10-2 and TRBJ2-3; TRBD2 is a possible D gene (6 bases). Germline CDR1 reads WSHSY; CDR2 reads SAAADI. The CDR3 extends over 14 amino acids. Trimming took off 4 bases at V and 2 bases at J, with 10 bases between the two ends. As DNA, the CDR3 is TGCGCCAGCAGTGCTGCGGGATACACAGATACGCAGTATTTT. Its translation: CASSAAGYTDTQYF.

J is TRBJ1-5 and V is TRBV6-5; D remains ambiguous. CDR3 length equals 14 residues. V lost 6 bases and J lost 4, with 13 bases in between. In germline, CDR1 is MNHEY, CDR2 SVGAGI. The CDR3 protein is CASRHRSLNQPQHF. The CDR3, as DNA: TGTGCCAGCAGACACAGATCTTTAAATCAGCCCCAGCATTTT.

This sequence joins TRBV6-1 and TRBJ1-5, with a possible D match to TRBD1 (5 bases). Trimming removed 1 base from V and 0 bases from J, with 10 bases in between. This CDR3 region has 16 residues. In germline, CDR1 is MNHNS, CDR2 SASEGT. CDR3 loop: CASSEEQAYSNQPQHF. CDR3 DNA sequence: TGTGCCAGCAGTGAAGAACAGGCTTATAGCAATCAGCCCCAGCATTTT.

The chain joins TRBV5-4 to TRBJ1-2; unclear D gene. The germline gives CDR1 SGHNT, CDR2 YYREEE (reference sequence). CDR3 length: 14 residues. Trimming removed 4 bases at V and 6 bases at J, with 16 bases between. The CDR3 region is CASSLEAGRNGYTF. The CDR3 region has the DNA TGTGCCAGCAGCCTGGAGGCTGGGAGGAATGGCTACACCTTC.

V and J are TRBV18 and TRBJ1-2; D not certain. The V end was cut by 3 bases, the J end by 3 bases, with 17 bases between. The CDR3 is 16 residues long. Germline-derived CDR1 and CDR2 are KGHSH and LQKENI. The CDR3 nucleotides are TGTGCCAGCTCACCTCGTTCTGGGAGGATGGACTATGGCTACACCTTC. Translation gives CASSPRSGRMDYGYTF.

This clone was found once. The J gene is TRBJ1-5, the V gene TRBV6-1; D gene unclear. The length of the CDR3 is 15 residues. Germline lookup yields CDR1 MNHNS and CDR2 SASEGT. Deletions cut 6 bases from V and 7 bases from J, with 19 bases between. As DNA, the CDR3 is TGTGCCAGCAGCCAAGGGAGAAGGGTATGGCAGCCCCAGCATTTT. Translating it yields CASSQGRRVWQPQHF.

The count of this clone is one. The CDR3: CASSWDRGSGNQPQHF. CDR3 nucleotide sequence: TGTGCCAGCAGTTGGGACAGGGGATCTGGCAATCAGCCCCAGCATTTT. The chain combines TRBV6-5 with TRBJ1-5; 10 nucleotides match TRBD1. From germline, CDR1 is MNHEY and CDR2 SVGAGI. The CDR3 is made up of 16 amino acids. The V segment lost 4 bases and the J segment 2 bases; nucleotides outside the gene matches: 5.

This clone appeared a single time. This sample includes further DNA sequences coding for the same CDR3. V is TRBV29-1 and J is TRBJ2-7; D may be TRBD1 (6 bases). Per germline, CDR1 SQVTM and CDR2 ANQGSEA. Trimming left V 6 bases short and J 2 bases short, with 20 bases between. The CDR3 is made up of 15 amino acids. The CDR3 sequence is CSVVLGNRAAYEQYF. The CDR3, as DNA: TGCAGCGTCGTTTTAGGAAACAGGGCAGCCTACGAGCAGTACTTC.

The rearrangement joins TRBV15 to TRBJ1-2; tentative D call: TRBD1 (6 bases). V lost 5 bases, J lost 3 bases, and 13 bases lay in between. The germline gives CDR1 LNHNV, CDR2 YYDKDF (reference sequence). The CDR3 covers 14 residues. In DNA form, the CDR3 reads TGTGCCACCAGCCAATTCAGGGGTGACTATGGCTACACCTTC. Translating it yields CATSQFRGDYGYTF. Full variable domain (outside the CDR3, taken from reference TRBV15 and TRBJ1-2): DAMVIQNPRYQVTQFGKPVTLSCSQTLNHNVMYWYQQKSSQAPKLLFHYYDKDFNNEADTPDNFQSRRPNTSFCFLDIRSPGLGDTAMYLCATSQFRGDYGYTFGSGTRLTVV.